A single sample is the source of the 15 T cell receptor beta chains below, sequenced in a study of T cells in Graves' hyperthyroidism and ophthalmopathy. Amplification yielded TCR beta CDR3 regions, with RNA transcripts as the source. The study used the HTBI primer set for a first-round RT-PCR of the TCR CDR3. MiXCR, run by TCRdb on the multiplex PCR reads, gives a single entry per CDR3 protein. Of hundreds of thousands of distinct CDR3 sequences in the sample, 14% were seen once. The sample was blood. The receptors originated from a woman between 18 and 29 years old with Graves' hyperthyroidism.

This chain links TRBV20-1 with TRBJ1-5; no clear D. The V and J ends lost 6 bases and 3 bases respectively, with 15 bases between them. This CDR3 region has 14 residues. Germline lookup yields CDR1 DFQATT and CDR2 SNEGSKA (reference sequence). The CDR3 reads CSAQSQLYNQPQHF. The CDR3 bases are TGCAGTGCGCAGAGTCAACTCTACAATCAGCCCCAGCATTTT.

The chain employs TRBV20-1 and TRBJ1-3, with D tentatively TRBD1 (5 bases). The CDR3 extends over 11 amino acids. V was shortened by 6 bases and J by 8 bases, with 11 bases between the two germline ends. CDR1 is DFQATT and CDR2 is SNEGSKA in the germline V gene (reference sequence). The CDR3 reads CSARVGDTIYF. In DNA form, the CDR3 reads TGCAGTGCCAGGGTAGGAGACACCATATATTTT.

This clonotype appeared a few times. The rearrangement links TRBV6-1 to TRBJ1-4; possible D gene TRBD1, 6 bases. The CDR3 consists of 16 residues. Germline V lookup: CDR1 MNHNS, CDR2 SASEGT. Trimming took off 5 bases at V and 5 bases at J, with 18 bases between the two ends. As DNA, the CDR3 is TGTGCCAGCAGTTTAACCACAGGGAGACGGAATGAAAAACTGTTTTTT. This encodes CASSLTTGRRNEKLFF.

The chain recombines TRBV7-2 with TRBJ2-7, with D uncertain. Trimming stripped 5 bases from V and 5 bases from J, with 16 bases between. The CDR3 is 14 amino acids. Germline V gene lookup returns CDR1 SGHTA and CDR2 FQGNSA. CDR3 sequence (DNA): TGTGCCAGCAGCCCGTTAGGTCAGGTCCACGAGCAGTACTTC. Translating it yields CASSPLGQVHEQYF.

This chain joins TRBV6-1 and TRBJ2-2, with D uncertain. The CDR3 has 16 amino acids. Trimming removed 4 bases from V and 4 bases from J, with 16 bases in between. Germline V gives CDR1 MNHNS, CDR2 SASEGT. The CDR3 region is CASSGLPTRGTGELFF. The CDR3 DNA reads TGTGCCAGCAGTGGTCTTCCGACCAGAGGCACCGGGGAGCTGTTTTTT.

This clonotype was observed many times. The J gene is TRBJ2-5, the V gene TRBV6-2 or TRBV6-3; 9 positions match TRBD2. This CDR3 contains 14 residues. Looked up from germline, CDR1 is MNHEY and CDR2 is SVGEGT. V was pared by 6 bases and J by 4 bases, with 6 bases of the junction left unmatched. CDR3 amino acids: CASSVAGVLETQYF. The CDR3 DNA reads as TGTGCCAGCAGCGTAGCGGGAGTTCTAGAGACCCAGTACTTC.

This clonotype has more than one count but fewer than ten. The V call is TRBV27, the J call TRBJ2-1; 9 positions match TRBD2. The CDR3 totals 18 residues. Germline assignment: CDR1 MNHEY and CDR2 SMNVEV (reference sequence). The junction had 14 bases not matched to a gene; V was cut back by 3 bases and J by 5 bases. The DNA for the CDR3 is TGTGCCAGCAGTTTCGTTGTGGGCCTAGCGGGGAACAACAATGAGCAGTTCTTC. This gives the protein CASSFVVGLAGNNNEQFF.

The table lists this clonotype with a few counts. The CDR3 reads CASSPSQPQHF. The DNA of the CDR3 is TGTGCCAGCAGTCCCAGCCAGCCCCAGCATTTT. This chain connects TRBV28 to TRBJ1-5; D is uncertain. The CDR3 sequence is 11 residues long. Trimming removed 5 bases from V and 7 bases from J, with 6 bases in between. CDR1 is MDHEN and CDR2 is SYDVKM in the germline V gene. Full variable domain (missing parts from reference TRBV28 and TRBJ1-5): DVKVTQSSRYLVKRTGEKVFLECVQDMDHENMFWYRQDPGLGLRLIYFSYDVKMKEKGDIPEGYSVSREKKERFSLILESASTNQTSMYLCASSPSQPQHFGDGTRLSIL.

This clonotype was seen ten or more times. V gene TRBV15 combines with J gene TRBJ1-6; the match to TRBD1 covers 8 bases. Germline lookup yields CDR1 LNHNV and CDR2 YYDKDF (reference sequence). V gave up 3 bases and J gave up 7 bases; unmatched junction bases: 2. This CDR3 contains 14 residues. In DNA, the CDR3 is TGTGCCACCAGCAGGGACAGGGTAAATTCACCCCTCCACTTT. Residues: CATSRDRVNSPLHF.

The chain is built from TRBV6-5 and TRBJ2-2; D gene unclear. Looked up from germline, CDR1 is MNHEY and CDR2 is SVGAGI. The CDR3 extends over 17 amino acids. Trimming removed 0 bases from V and 4 bases from J, with 15 bases in between. The DNA of the CDR3 is TGTGCCAGCAGTTACTCGATGGCCAGAGCGAGCACCGGGGAGCTGTTTTTT. Translated, it gives CASSYSMARASTGELFF.

This clonotype was picked up a small number of times. V and J are TRBV15 and TRBJ1-6, with D possibly TRBD1 on 6 matching bases. Germline-derived CDR1 and CDR2 are LNHNV and YYDKDF (reference sequence). The CDR3 contains 19 residues. V shed 1 base and J shed 1 base, with 17 bases lying between them. The CDR3 protein is CATSRVSVLGASYNSPLHF. CDR3 DNA sequence: TGTGCCACCAGCAGAGTTTCGGTCTTGGGGGCATCCTATAATTCACCCCTCCACTTT.

This rearrangement joins TRBV6-2 or TRBV6-3 to TRBJ2-3; 9 bases are a match to TRBD1. CDR1 MNHEY and CDR2 SVGEGT come from the germline V gene. This CDR3 comprises 15 residues. The V gene end was trimmed by 8 bases and the J gene end by 1 base; junction bases not matched to a gene: 7. The CDR3 DNA follows: TGTGCCAGCGGCCGGGACAGGGCTCGCACAGATACGCAGTATTTT. Translation gives CASGRDRARTDTQYF.

The chain employs TRBV11-2 and TRBJ2-7; D unclear. Trimming left V 6 bases short and J 5 bases short, with 20 bases between. The CDR3 contains 15 residues. CDR1 and CDR2 (germline): SGHAT, FQNNGV. CDR3: CASRTSRLTLDEQYF. The CDR3 coding sequence is TGTGCCAGCAGGACCTCGAGACTCACTCTCGACGAGCAGTACTTC.

This clonotype was found many times. J is TRBJ2-7 and V is TRBV12-3 or TRBV12-4; no definite D call. The CDR3 spans 14 residues. Trimming pared 5 bases from V and 0 bases from J, leaving 11 bases between. In DNA, the CDR3 is TGTGCCAGCAGTGTCCTCGACGCCTCCTACGAGCAGTACTTC. This codes for CASSVLDASYEQYF.

Here the CDR3 DNA reads TGTGCCAGCAAGGTAGAGCACCTAGCCTCCTACGAGCAGTACTTC. Translation gives CASKVEHLASYEQYF. The chain has TRBV6-1 and TRBJ2-7, with D possibly matching TRBD2 (5 bases). Germline V gene lookup returns CDR1 MNHNS and CDR2 SASEGT. The CDR3 length is 15 residues. V lost 7 bases, J lost 0 bases, and 16 bases lay in between.